This T cell receptor (beta chain) originates from a study of human T cells and chemical hapten exposure. Time point defined: patch test 1, 2 weeks after DPC sensitization. Treatment indicated: therapeutic diphenylcyclopropenone sensitization with weekly scalp DPC. The study drew its donors from alopecia patients who were 18 to 70 years old and suitable for DPC. General study results and limits: TCRs above 1 in 1000 frequency did not change with DPC sensitization. There was alopecia in the donors, so their immune response may differ from that of healthy people. Expanded TCRs grouped into significantly more large CDR3 similarity clusters than controls produced.

This clonotype was found a few times. The antigen remains undetermined. CDR3 size: 14 residues. The V segment lost 3 bases and the J segment 8 bases; nucleotides outside the gene matches: 6. Per the germline V gene, CDR1 is MGHRA and CDR2 is YSYEKL. In TCRdb, the RACE reads were re-called with MiXCR into one record per CDR3 protein. Counted here are some 81,000 distinct CDR3 sequences, about 8% occurring once; the ten biggest clones make up roughly 1.6%. This chain connects TRBV4-1 to TRBJ1-4, with TRBD1 identical over 7 bases. This specimen was whole blood, taken in connection with sensitization to the hapten diphenylcyclopropenone (DPC). This clonotype was sampled from a woman aged 25 to 39 with alopecia areata. Some clones in this sample may be carry-over from other donors' samples. The CDR3 sequence is CASSQGQRREKLFF. The CDR3 coding sequence is TGCGCCAGCAGCCAGGGACAGCGACGGGAAAAACTGTTTTTT.